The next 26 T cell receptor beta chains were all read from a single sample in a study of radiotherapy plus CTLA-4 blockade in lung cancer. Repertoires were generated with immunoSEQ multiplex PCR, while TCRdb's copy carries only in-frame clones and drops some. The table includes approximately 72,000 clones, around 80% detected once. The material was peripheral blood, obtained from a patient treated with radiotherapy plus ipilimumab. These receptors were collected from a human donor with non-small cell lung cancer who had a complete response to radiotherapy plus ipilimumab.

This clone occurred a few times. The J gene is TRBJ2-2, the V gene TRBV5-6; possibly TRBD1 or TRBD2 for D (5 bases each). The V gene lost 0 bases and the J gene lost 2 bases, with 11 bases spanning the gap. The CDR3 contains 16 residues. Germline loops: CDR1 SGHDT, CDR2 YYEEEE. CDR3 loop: CASSLVRGSNTGELFF. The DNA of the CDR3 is TGTGCCAGCAGCTTGGTCCGGGGCTCAAACACCGGGGAGCTGTTTTTT.

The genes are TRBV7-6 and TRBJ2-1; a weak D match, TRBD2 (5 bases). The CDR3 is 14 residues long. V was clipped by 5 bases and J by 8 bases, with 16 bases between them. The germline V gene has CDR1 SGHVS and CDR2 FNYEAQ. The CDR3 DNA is TGTGCCAGCAGCCCTCGCCCCACTAGTGATGAGCAGTTCTTC. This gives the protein CASSPRPTSDEQFF.

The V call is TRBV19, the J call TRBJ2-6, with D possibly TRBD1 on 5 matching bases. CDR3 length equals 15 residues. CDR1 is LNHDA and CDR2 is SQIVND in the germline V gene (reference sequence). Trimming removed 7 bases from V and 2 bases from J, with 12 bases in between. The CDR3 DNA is TGTGCCAGTACCTATGGCAGGGCTGGGGCCAACGTCCTGACTTTC. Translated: CASTYGRAGANVLTF.

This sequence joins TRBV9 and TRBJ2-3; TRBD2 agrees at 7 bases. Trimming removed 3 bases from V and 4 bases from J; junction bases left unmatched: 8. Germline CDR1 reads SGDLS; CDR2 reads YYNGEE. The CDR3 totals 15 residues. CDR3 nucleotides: TGTGCCAGCAGCGAAAACAGCGGGACCTCAGATACGCAGTATTTT. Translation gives CASSENSGTSDTQYF.

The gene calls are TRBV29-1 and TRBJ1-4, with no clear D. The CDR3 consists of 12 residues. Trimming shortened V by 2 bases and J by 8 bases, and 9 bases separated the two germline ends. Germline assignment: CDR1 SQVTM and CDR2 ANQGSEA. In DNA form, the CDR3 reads TGCAGCGTTGAATCGGGGAGGGAAAAACTGTTTTTT. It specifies CSVESGREKLFF.

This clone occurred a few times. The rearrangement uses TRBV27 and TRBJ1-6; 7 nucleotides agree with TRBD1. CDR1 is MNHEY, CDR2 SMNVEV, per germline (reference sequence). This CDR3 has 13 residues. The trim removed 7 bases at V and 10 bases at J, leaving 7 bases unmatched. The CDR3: CASKGTVSSPLHF. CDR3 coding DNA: TGTGCCAGCAAAGGGACAGTCAGCTCACCCCTCCACTTT.

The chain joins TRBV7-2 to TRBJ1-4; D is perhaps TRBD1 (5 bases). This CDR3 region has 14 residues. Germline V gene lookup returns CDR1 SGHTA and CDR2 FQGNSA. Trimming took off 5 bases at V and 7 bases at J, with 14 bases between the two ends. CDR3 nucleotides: TGTGCCAGCAGCCGAGGGGTCTTCGGTGAAAAACTGTTTTTT. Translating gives CASSRGVFGEKLFF.

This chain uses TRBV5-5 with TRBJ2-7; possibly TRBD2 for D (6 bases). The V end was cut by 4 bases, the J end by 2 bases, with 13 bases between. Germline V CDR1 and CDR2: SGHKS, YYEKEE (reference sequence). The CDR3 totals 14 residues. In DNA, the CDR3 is TGTGCCAGCAGCCGTGCGGGGTACCCCTACGAGCAGTACTTC. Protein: CASSRAGYPYEQYF.

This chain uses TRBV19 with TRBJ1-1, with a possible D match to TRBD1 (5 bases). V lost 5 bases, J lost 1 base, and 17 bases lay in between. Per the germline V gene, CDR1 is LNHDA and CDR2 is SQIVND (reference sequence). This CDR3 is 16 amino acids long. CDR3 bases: TGTGCCAGTAGTGGGACCCCAGGGAAAGCGAACACTGAAGCTTTCTTT. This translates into CASSGTPGKANTEAFF.

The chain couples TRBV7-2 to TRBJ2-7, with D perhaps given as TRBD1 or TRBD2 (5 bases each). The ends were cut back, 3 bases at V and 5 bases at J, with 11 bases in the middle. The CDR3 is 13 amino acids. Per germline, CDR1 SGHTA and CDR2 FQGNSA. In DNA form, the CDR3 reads TGTGCCAGCAGCTTGGGACCAAGAAACGAGCAGTACTTC. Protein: CASSLGPRNEQYF.

The CDR3: CSAEGEDGYTF. The CDR3 DNA reads TGCAGCGCCGAGGGGGAGGATGGCTACACCTTC. The chain joins TRBV29-1 to TRBJ1-2; TRBD1 might be the D (6 bases). V dropped 7 bases and J dropped 6 bases, with 12 bases sitting between them. In germline, CDR1 is SQVTM, CDR2 ANQGSEA. This CDR3 has 11 residues.

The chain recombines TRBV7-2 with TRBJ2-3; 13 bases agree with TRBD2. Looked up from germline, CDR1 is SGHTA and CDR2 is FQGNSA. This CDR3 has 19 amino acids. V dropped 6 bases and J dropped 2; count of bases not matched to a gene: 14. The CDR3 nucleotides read TGTGCCAGCAGTTTTTATCTCACCGGGACTAGCGGGGCCACAGATACGCAGTATTTT. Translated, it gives CASSFYLTGTSGATDTQYF.

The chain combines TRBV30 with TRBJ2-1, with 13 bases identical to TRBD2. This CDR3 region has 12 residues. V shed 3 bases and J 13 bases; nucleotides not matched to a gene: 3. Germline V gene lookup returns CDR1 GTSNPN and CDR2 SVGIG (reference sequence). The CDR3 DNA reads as TGTGCCTGGAGAACTAGCGGGGGGGCCCAGTTCTTC. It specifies CAWRTSGGAQFF.

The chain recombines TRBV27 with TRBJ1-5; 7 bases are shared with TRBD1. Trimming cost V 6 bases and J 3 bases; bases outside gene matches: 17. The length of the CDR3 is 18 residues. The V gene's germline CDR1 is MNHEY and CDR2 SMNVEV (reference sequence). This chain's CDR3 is CASSLRGAGLGINQPQHF. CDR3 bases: TGTGCCAGCAGCCTCAGGGGGGCCGGGTTGGGGATCAATCAGCCCCAGCATTTT.

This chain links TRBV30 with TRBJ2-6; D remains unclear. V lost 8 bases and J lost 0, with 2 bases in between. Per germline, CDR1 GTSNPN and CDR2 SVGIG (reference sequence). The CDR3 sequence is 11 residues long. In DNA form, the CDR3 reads TGTGCCGGCTCTGGGGCCAACGTCCTGACTTTC. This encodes CAGSGANVLTF.

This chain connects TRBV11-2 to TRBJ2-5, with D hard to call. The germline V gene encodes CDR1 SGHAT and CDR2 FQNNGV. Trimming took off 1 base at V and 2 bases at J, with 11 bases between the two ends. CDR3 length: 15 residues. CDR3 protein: CASSLVGGKQETQYF. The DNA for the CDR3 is TGTGCCAGCAGCTTAGTGGGTGGGAAACAAGAGACCCAGTACTTC.

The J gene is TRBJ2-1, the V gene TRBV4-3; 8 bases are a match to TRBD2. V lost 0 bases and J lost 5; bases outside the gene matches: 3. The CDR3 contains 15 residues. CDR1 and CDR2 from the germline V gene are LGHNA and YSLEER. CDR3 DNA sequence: TGCGCCAGCAGCCAAGATACACTAGCGGACAATGAGCAGTTCTTC. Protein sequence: CASSQDTLADNEQFF.

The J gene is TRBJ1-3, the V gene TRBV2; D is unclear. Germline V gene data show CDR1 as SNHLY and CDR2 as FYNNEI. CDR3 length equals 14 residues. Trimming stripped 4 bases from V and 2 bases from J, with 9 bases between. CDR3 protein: CASSGWRTGNTIYF. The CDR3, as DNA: TGTGCCAGCAGTGGTTGGAGGACTGGAAACACCATATATTTT.

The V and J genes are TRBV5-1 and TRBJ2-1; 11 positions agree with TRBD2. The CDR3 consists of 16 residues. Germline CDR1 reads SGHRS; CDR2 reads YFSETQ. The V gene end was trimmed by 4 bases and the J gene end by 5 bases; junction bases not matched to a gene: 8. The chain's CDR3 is CASSELAGGPDNEQFF. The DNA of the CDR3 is TGCGCCAGCAGCGAATTAGCGGGAGGGCCGGACAATGAGCAGTTCTTC.

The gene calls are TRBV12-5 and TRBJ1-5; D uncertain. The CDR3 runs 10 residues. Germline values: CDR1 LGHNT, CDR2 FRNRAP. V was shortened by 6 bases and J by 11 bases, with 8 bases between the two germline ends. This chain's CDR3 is CASGGGAQHF. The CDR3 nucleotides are TGTGCTAGTGGGGGTGGGGCCCAGCATTTT.

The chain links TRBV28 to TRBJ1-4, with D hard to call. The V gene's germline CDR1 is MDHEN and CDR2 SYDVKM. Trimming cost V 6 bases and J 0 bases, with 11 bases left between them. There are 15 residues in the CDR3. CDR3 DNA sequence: TGTGCCAGCAGCAGGAGAGTTGCAACTAATGAAAAACTGTTTTTT. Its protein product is CASSRRVATNEKLFF.

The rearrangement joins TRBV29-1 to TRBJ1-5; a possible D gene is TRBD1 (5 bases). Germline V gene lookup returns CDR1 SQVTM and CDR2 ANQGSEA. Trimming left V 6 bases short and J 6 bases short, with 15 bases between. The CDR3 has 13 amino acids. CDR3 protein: CSVIFGGGQPQHF. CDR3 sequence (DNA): TGCAGCGTCATCTTTGGTGGGGGTCAGCCCCAGCATTTT.

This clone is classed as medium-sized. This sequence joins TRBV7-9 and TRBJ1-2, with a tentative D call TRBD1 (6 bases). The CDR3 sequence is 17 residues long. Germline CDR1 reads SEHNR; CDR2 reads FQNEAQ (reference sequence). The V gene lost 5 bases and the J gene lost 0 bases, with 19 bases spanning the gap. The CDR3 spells CASSRGGGSLANYGYTF. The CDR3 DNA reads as TGTGCCAGCAGCCGAGGCGGGGGCAGTTTAGCTAACTATGGCTACACCTTC. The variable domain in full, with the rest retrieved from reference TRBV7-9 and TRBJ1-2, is DTGVSQNPRHKITKRGQNVTFRCDPISEHNRLYWYRQTLGQGPEFLTYFQNEAQLEKSRLLSDRFSAERPKGSFSTLEIQRTEQGDSAMYLCASSRGGGSLANYGYTFGSGTRLTVV.

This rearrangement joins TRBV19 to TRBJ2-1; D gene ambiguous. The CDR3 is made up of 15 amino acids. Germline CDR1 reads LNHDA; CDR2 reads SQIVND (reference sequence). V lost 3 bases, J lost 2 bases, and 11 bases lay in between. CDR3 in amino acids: CASSILLVTYNEQFF. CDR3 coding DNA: TGTGCCAGTAGTATTTTGTTGGTCACCTACAATGAGCAGTTCTTC.

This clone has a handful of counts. CDR3 nucleotide sequence: TGTGCCAGTAGTATGGAGCCTACGGCCCAGCATTTT. It translates to CASSMEPTAQHF. The chain carries TRBV19 and TRBJ1-5; D gene unclear. The CDR3 runs 12 residues. Germline V CDR1 and CDR2: LNHDA, SQIVND (reference sequence). V was cut by 3 bases and J by 11 bases, with 11 bases left in between.

The CDR3 protein is CASSQDRGGTEAFF. Here the CDR3 DNA reads TGTGCCAGCAGCCAGGACAGGGGGGGCACTGAAGCTTTCTTT. V is TRBV7-9 and J is TRBJ1-1; 10 nucleotides agree with TRBD1. From germline, CDR1 is SEHNR and CDR2 FQNEAQ (reference sequence). The J segment lost 4 bases and the V segment lost 5 bases, leaving 4 bases of the junction unmatched. The CDR3 extends over 14 amino acids.